This T cell receptor beta chain was recovered during a study of shared clonotypes between healthy human individuals. Study overall: Three CD4 naive, three CD4 memory, two CD8 naive and one CD8 memory plate were used per donor.

Clones were read by immunoSEQ multiplex PCR, and TCRdb kept only the in-frame ones, dropping some. This sample carries hundreds of thousands of clones, about 96% of them seen once, and the ten largest clones take roughly 0.1%. Germline CDR1 is MNHEY and CDR2 is SMNVEV (reference sequence). Losses at the gene ends were 5 bases for V and 1 base for J; bases not matched to a gene: 3. This CDR3 region has 15 residues. As defined, naive CD8 cells were CD45RO-negative and positively selected for CCR7, with terminally differentiated effector memory CD45RA+ cells excluded. Material: naive CD8+ T cells sorted from blood. The receptor comes from a woman aged 25 to 39 in good health. V gene TRBV27 combines with J gene TRBJ2-3; 10 bases match TRBD1. The CDR3 reads CASSGGTGGTDTQYF. The CDR3 nucleotides are TGTGCCAGCAGTGGCGGGACAGGGGGCACAGATACGCAGTATTTT.